A single T cell receptor (beta chain) is shown here with its context. What it recognizes is unknown. The authors split each subset's genomic DNA evenly across several immunoSEQ plates. Authors' data handling: Filtering differed for immunoSEQ, which gave only junction sequences without quality scores. TCRdb keeps only in-frame clones here, not all; method: immunoSEQ multiplex PCR. V and J calls and clone size are given by that table; D and trimming were obtained from the DNA. This sample has roughly 2.1 million clones, with approximately 94% found just once. This sample was included in a study of shared clonotypes between healthy human individuals. Study-wide background: A couple of women and a few men aged 18 to 49 made up the donors. Findings and caveats of the study: Rarefaction analysis demonstrated incomplete sorted-subset sequencing notwithstanding large depth.

Positively selected for CCR7, the CD45RO-negative cells used as naive CD8 cells excluded terminally differentiated effector memory CD45RA+ cells. This sequence originates from a man aged 18 to 29 in good health. Some clones in this sample may be carry-over from other donors' samples. The specimen was naive CD8+ T cells from PBMCs.

The CDR3 coding sequence is TGTGCCAGCAGCTTAGGGGGACAGGGAACACTTATTACCTACGAGCAGTACTTC. This gives the protein CASSLGGQGTLITYEQYF. The chain has TRBV7-8 and TRBJ2-7; 9 bases align to TRBD1. CDR1 SGHVS and CDR2 FQNEAQ come from the germline V gene. There are 18 residues in the CDR3. Unmatched junction bases numbered 12, after V lost 1 base and J lost 2 bases.